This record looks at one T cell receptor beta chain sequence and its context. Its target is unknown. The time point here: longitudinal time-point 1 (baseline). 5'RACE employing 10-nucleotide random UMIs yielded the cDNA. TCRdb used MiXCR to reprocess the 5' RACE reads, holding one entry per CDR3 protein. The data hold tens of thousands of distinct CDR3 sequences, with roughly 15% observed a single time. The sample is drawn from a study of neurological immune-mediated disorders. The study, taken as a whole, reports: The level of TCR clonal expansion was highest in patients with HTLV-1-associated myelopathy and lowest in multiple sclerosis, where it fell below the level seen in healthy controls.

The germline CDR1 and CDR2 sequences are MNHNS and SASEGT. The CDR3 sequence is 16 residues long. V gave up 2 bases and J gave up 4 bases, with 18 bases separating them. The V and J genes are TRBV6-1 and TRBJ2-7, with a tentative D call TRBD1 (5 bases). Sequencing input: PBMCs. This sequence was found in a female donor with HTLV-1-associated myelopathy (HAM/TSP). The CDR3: CASSETAFQGKYEQYF. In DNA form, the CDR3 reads TGTGCCAGCAGTGAAACCGCTTTCCAGGGCAAGTACGAGCAGTACTTC.